The present TCR beta chain was sequenced within a study of cytomegalovirus exposure and HLA in healthy donors. PCR used 60 Vbeta primers and 13 Jbeta primers. Profiled with immunoSEQ multiplex PCR; TCRdb holds only in-frame clones, not every one. The profile shows 120,000 to 150,000 clones, over 75% of them singletons. CDR3 size: 13 residues. The V end lost 6 bases, the J end lost 2 bases, and 10 bases lay between the germline ends. The germline CDR1 and CDR2 sequences are SNHLY and FYNNEI. The origin of this receptor is a woman aged 25 to 39 in good health and CMV-seronegative. The genes are TRBV2 and TRBJ1-1, with D perhaps matching TRBD1 (6 bases). Sequencing was performed on PBMCs. In nucleotides, the CDR3 is TGTGCCAGCAGCGGGACATCTAACACTGAAGCTTTCTTT. Amino acids: CASSGTSNTEAFF. Filled out from reference TRBV2 and TRBJ1-1, the complete variable domain reads EPEVTQTPSHQVTQMGQEVILRCVPISNHLYFYWYRQILGQKVEFLVSFYNNEISEKSEIFDDQFSVERPDGSNFTLKIRSTKLEDSAMYFCASSGTSNTEAFFGQGTRLTVV.